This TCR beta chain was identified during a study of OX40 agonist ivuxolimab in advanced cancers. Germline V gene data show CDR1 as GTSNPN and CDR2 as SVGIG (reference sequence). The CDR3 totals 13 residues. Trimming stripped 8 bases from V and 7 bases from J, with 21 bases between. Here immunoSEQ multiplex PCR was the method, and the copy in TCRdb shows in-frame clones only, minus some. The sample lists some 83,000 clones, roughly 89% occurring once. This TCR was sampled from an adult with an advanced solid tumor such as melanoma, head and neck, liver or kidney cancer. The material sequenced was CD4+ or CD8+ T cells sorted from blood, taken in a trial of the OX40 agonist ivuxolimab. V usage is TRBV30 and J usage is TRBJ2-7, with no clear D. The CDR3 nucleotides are TGTGCCAGCAATGCAGGACCTCTTTTGGAGCAGTACTTC. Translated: CASNAGPLLEQYF. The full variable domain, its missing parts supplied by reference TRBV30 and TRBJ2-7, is SQTIHQWPATLVQPVGSPLSLECTVEGTSNPNLYWYRQAAGRGLQLLFYSVGIGQISSEVPQNLSASRPQDRQFILSSKKLLLSDSGFYLCASNAGPLLEQYFGPGTRLTVT.